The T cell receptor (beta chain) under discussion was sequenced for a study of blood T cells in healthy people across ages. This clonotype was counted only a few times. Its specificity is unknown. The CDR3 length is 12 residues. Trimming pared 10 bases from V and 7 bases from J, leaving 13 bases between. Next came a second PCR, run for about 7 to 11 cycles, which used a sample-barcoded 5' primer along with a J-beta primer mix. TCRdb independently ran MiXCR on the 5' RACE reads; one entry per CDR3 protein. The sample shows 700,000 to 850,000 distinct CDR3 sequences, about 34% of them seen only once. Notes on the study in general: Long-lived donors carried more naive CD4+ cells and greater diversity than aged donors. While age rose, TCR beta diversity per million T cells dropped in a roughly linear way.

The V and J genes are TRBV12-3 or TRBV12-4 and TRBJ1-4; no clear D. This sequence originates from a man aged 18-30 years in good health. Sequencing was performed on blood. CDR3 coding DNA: TGTGCCATCGTAAGGGTGGGTGAAAAACTGTTTTTT. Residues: CAIVRVGEKLFF.